The rows below give T cell receptor beta chains drawn from one sample of a study of T cells in Graves' hyperthyroidism and ophthalmopathy. TCRdb used MiXCR to reprocess the multiplex PCR reads, holding one entry per CDR3 protein. The sample has about 210,000 distinct CDR3 sequences; 17% are singletons. Sequencing was carried out using blood. Source of these receptors: a man aged 50 to 60 with Graves' hyperthyroidism. Each CDR3 is given without its conserved first and last residue. The order of the fields is CDR3 length, J gene, clone size, V gene, CDR3 protein. Size is omitted from some rows. Given values are once, few, many or a class for expanded clones.

13	TRBJ2-6	NA	TRBV5-4	ASSLVEAGANVLT
12	TRBJ2-5	NA	TRBV20-1	GAPVGTAQETQY
13	TRBJ2-5	few	TRBV4-1	ASSQAGTGLETQY
18	TRBJ2-1	many	TRBV12-3/TRBV12-4	ASSLGVRGGLRLSYNEQF
12	TRBJ2-7	NA	TRBV5-1	ASKWTSGSYEQY
14	TRBJ2-1	NA	TRBV6-2/TRBV6-3	ASSYSLAGGLNEQF
11	TRBJ1-1	NA	TRBV7-9	VSSFDMNTEAF
11	TRBJ1-2	many	TRBV12-3/TRBV12-4	ASSFRGGYGYT
11	TRBJ2-7	many	TRBV11-2	ASSLSSSYEQY
14	TRBJ1-2	few	TRBV27	ASSSDPHGTAHGYT
15	TRBJ1-4	NA	TRBV4-1	ASSQETRGQGTEKLF
12	TRBJ1-2	NA	TRBV5-5	ASSSGQGNYGYT
12	TRBJ2-5	few	TRBV5-1	ASKSGGSQETQY
17	TRBJ2-5	NA	TRBV7-2	ASSNKEQGLAGYQETQY
16	TRBJ2-2	many	TRBV3-1	ASSQDASGRWDTGELF
13	TRBJ2-1	many	TRBV7-3	ASSLMVTGYNEQF
11	TRBJ1-5	many	TRBV6-1	ASSLDNNQPQH
15	TRBJ2-1	NA	TRBV18	ASSPPIGQGARNEQF
12	TRBJ1-3	many	TRBV12-3/TRBV12-4	ASSFQGGGNTIY
13	TRBJ2-5	many	TRBV28	ASSLDRDDQETQY
12	TRBJ2-7	NA	TRBV20-1	SVTGQGGFYEQY
13	TRBJ2-5	many	TRBV12-3/TRBV12-4	ASRKSQGGGETQY
14	TRBJ2-7	many	TRBV11-2	ASSLVAGTGFYEQY
15	TRBJ2-6	few	TRBV18	ASSPWYRETGANVLT
13	TRBJ2-7	many	TRBV6-1	ASNVEAGGGYEQY
13	TRBJ1-1	many	TRBV4-1	ASSQGPMEGSEAF
12	TRBJ2-2	many	TRBV6-5	ASSYGLGTGELF
22	TRBJ2-5	NA	TRBV12-3/TRBV12-4	ASSSTAGTGFPRTSGNTQETQY
14	TRBJ2-7	few	TRBV20-1	SARMGGSGVSYEQY
10	TRBJ1-5	NA	TRBV28	ASRYSNQPQH
11	TRBJ2-7	many	TRBV7-8	ASSRLGADEQY
13	TRBJ2-7	few	TRBV5-1	ASSLGLADGYEQY
10	TRBJ2-5	many	TRBV18	ASSSYEETQY
10	TRBJ2-5	many	TRBV12-3/TRBV12-4	ASSPAWETQY
13	TRBJ1-4	NA	TRBV7-8	ASSLQLTVNEKLF
12	TRBJ2-1	many	TRBV20-1	SARDLVFGNEQF
13	TRBJ2-5	NA	TRBV3-1	ASSQGTRGLGAQY
14	TRBJ2-5	NA	TRBV7-8	ASEGGLAGGGETQY